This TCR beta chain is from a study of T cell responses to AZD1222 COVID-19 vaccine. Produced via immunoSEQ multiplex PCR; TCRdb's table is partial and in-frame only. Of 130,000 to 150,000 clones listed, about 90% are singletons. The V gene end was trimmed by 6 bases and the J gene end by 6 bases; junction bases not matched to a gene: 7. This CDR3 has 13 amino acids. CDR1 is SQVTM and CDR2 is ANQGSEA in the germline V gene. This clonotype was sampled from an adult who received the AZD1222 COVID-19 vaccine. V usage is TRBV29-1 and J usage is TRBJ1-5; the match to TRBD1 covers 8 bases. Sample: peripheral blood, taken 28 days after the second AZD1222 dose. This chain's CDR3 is CSVGTGGGQPQHF. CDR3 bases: TGCAGCGTGGGGACAGGAGGAGGTCAGCCCCAGCATTTT.